Listed here are 28 T cell receptor beta chains from one sample, sequenced in a study of OX40 agonist ivuxolimab in advanced cancers. The repertoire was sequenced with immunoSEQ multiplex PCR; TCRdb's copy has only in-frame clones and lacks some. The repertoire holds roughly 51,000 clones, with 88% as singletons. The sequencing used CD4+ or CD8+ T cells sorted from blood, collected in a trial of the OX40 agonist ivuxolimab. The receptors stem from an adult with an advanced solid tumor such as melanoma, head and neck, liver or kidney cancer.

This chain's CDR3 is CASSPGWAGVKETQYF. The CDR3 coding sequence is TGCGCCAGCAGCCCCGGATGGGCGGGAGTAAAGGAGACCCAGTACTTC. This rearrangement joins TRBV4-1 to TRBJ2-5, with 7 bases aligning to TRBD2. This CDR3 contains 16 residues. From germline, CDR1 is MGHRA and CDR2 YSYEKL. The junction had 13 bases not matched to a gene; V was cut back by 4 bases and J by 5 bases.

This chain links TRBV11-3 with TRBJ2-1; TRBD2 matches 11 bases. CDR3 length: 15 residues. Germline V gene lookup returns CDR1 SGHNT and CDR2 YENEEA. V trimming: 5 bases; J trimming: 7 bases; junction bases outside the gene matches: 7. The CDR3 is CASSPRLAGKNEQFF. CDR3 coding DNA: TGTGCCAGCAGCCCCCGACTAGCGGGAAAGAATGAGCAGTTCTTC.

Written as DNA, the CDR3 is TGTGCCAGCAGCTTCCTAGCGGAGTTTTACTACGAGCAGTACTTC. Translated, it gives CASSFLAEFYYEQYF. The V call is TRBV11-2, the J call TRBJ2-7; 7 bases align to TRBD2. CDR1 is SGHAT and CDR2 is FQNNGV in the germline V gene. The CDR3 runs to 15 residues. Germline trimming cut 3 bases from V and 3 bases from J; bases unmatched to any gene: 8.

The genes are TRBV15 and TRBJ2-7; no clear D gene. The CDR3 has 12 residues. Looked up from germline, CDR1 is LNHNV and CDR2 is YYDKDF (reference sequence). V was pared by 6 bases and J by 6 bases, with 12 bases between. CDR3 residues: CATSEGYGEQYF. In DNA form, the CDR3 reads TGTGCCACCAGTGAAGGGTACGGCGAGCAGTACTTC.

The V and J genes are TRBV23-1 and TRBJ2-7; TRBD1 or TRBD2 may be the D gene (5 bases each). TRBV23-1 is an ORF for which the function is uncertain. This CDR3 spans 14 amino acids. Trimming removed 6 bases from V and 2 bases from J, with 14 bases in between. The CDR3 sequence is CASSRDQIPYEQYF. The DNA of the CDR3 is TGCGCCAGCAGCCGGGACCAAATACCCTACGAGCAGTACTTC.

This sequence joins TRBV6-5 and TRBJ2-7, with 11 bases aligning to TRBD2. The V and J ends lost 6 bases and 1 base, in that order; junction bases with no gene match: 5. CDR3 length equals 15 residues. Germline CDR1 is MNHEY and CDR2 is SVGAGI. CDR3 sequence (DNA): TGTGCCAGCAGAACACTAGCGGGAGTGTCCTACGAGCAGTACTTC. The encoded protein is CASRTLAGVSYEQYF.

This sequence joins TRBV6-6 and TRBJ2-5; 9 bases are a match to TRBD2. Judging by the DNA end, TRBJ2-7 fits better; the J call may be wrong. CDR3 length equals 15 residues. CDR1 MNHNY and CDR2 SVGAGI come from the germline V gene (reference sequence). The CDR3 region is CASSRQTSGSYEQYF. DNA of the CDR3: TGTGCCAGCTCCCGCCAGACTAGCGGATCCTACGAGCAGTACTTC.

This clone was picked up a small number of times. The chain employs TRBV20-1 and TRBJ1-1; tentative D call: TRBD1 (5 bases). The germline V gene encodes CDR1 DFQATT and CDR2 SNEGSKA (reference sequence). The CDR3 is 11 amino acids. With 6 bases removed from V and 5 bases from J, the gap between germline ends came to 10 bases. CDR3 in DNA: TGCAGTGCGGGAGGGGATACTGAAGCTTTCTTT. This codes for CSAGGDTEAFF.

This clone was detected once. This chain connects TRBV7-8 to TRBJ2-1, with 9 bases matching TRBD1. Germline loops: CDR1 SGHVS, CDR2 FQNEAQ. Trimming at V came to 5 bases and at J to 3 bases, leaving 8 bases not matched to a gene. CDR3 length: 16 amino acids. This CDR3 is CASSLSTGGYYNEQFF. The DNA for the CDR3 is TGTGCCAGCAGCCTTAGCACAGGGGGCTACTACAATGAGCAGTTCTTC. The full variable domain, its missing parts supplied by reference TRBV7-8 and TRBJ2-1, is GAGVSQSPRYKVAKRGQDVALRCDPISGHVSLFWYQQALGQGPEFLTYFQNEAQLDKSGLPSDRFFAERPEGSVSTLKIQRTQQEDSAVYLCASSLSTGGYYNEQFFGPGTRLTVL.

J is TRBJ1-6 and V is TRBV4-1; tentatively, D is TRBD1 (6 bases). Trimming stripped 4 bases from V and 4 bases from J, with 14 bases between. The CDR3 is made up of 16 amino acids. Germline V gene data show CDR1 as MGHRA and CDR2 as YSYEKL. CDR3 sequence: CASSLTRTDYNSPLHF. CDR3 nucleotides: TGCGCCAGCAGCCTTACGAGGACAGATTATAATTCACCCCTCCACTTT.

The chain employs TRBV5-6 and TRBJ2-2; 8 nucleotides line up with TRBD1. V was pared by 4 bases and J by 0 bases, with 2 bases of the junction left unmatched. This CDR3 contains 15 residues. CDR1 and CDR2 (germline): SGHDT, YYEEEE. In nucleotides, the CDR3 is TGTGCCAGCAGCCTACAGGGGGCGAACACCGGGGAGCTGTTTTTT. This translates into CASSLQGANTGELFF.

The J gene is TRBJ1-2, the V gene TRBV11-3; the D is unclear. Between the trimmed V and J ends, which lost 5 bases and 4 bases, there was a span of 20 bases. Per germline, CDR1 SGHNT and CDR2 YENEEA. This CDR3 is built from 16 residues. The CDR3 DNA reads as TGTGCCAGCAGCCAGCAGTCGACAAAGGACCTCTATGGCTACACCTTC. Protein product: CASSQQSTKDLYGYTF.

This chain uses TRBV10-3 with TRBJ1-1, with TRBD1 matching over 8 bases. Germline V gene lookup returns CDR1 ENHRY and CDR2 SYGVKD. Trimming cost V 6 bases and J 8 bases; bases outside gene matches: 5. This CDR3 spans 12 amino acids. CDR3 in DNA: TGTGCCATCAGCGAGACAGGGGCAGAAGCTTTCTTT. This encodes CAISETGAEAFF.

V is TRBV2 and J is TRBJ2-1; 10 nucleotides match TRBD2. The CDR3 length is 16 residues. The J segment lost 6 bases and the V segment lost 7 bases, leaving 12 bases of the junction unmatched. Germline V gene data show CDR1 as SNHLY and CDR2 as FYNNEI. The CDR3 coding sequence is TGTGCCAGCACCCCCTTGTCTAGCGGGAGTACCAATGAGCAGTTCTTC. It translates to CASTPLSSGSTNEQFF. The whole variable domain, filled in from reference TRBV2 and TRBJ2-1, reads EPEVTQTPSHQVTQMGQEVILRCVPISNHLYFYWYRQILGQKVEFLVSFYNNEISEKSEIFDDQFSVERPDGSNFTLKIRSTKLEDSAMYFCASTPLSSGSTNEQFFGPGTRLTVL.

CDR3 DNA: TGTGCCAGCAGCGTAGAGGGCTCTGGGGCCAACGTCCTGACTTTC. This codes for CASSVEGSGANVLTF. The chain links TRBV9 to TRBJ2-6, with unresolved D. Trimming left V 0 bases short and J 0 bases short, with 4 bases between. In germline, CDR1 is SGDLS, CDR2 YYNGEE. The CDR3 covers 15 residues.

The J gene is TRBJ2-2, the V gene TRBV4-1, with D perhaps being TRBD1 or TRBD2 (5 bases each). CDR3 length equals 15 residues. Trimming left V 0 bases short and J 1 base short, with 6 bases between. Per the germline V gene, CDR1 is MGHRA and CDR2 is YSYEKL. CDR3 sequence reads: CASSQDGGNTGELFF. In DNA form, the CDR3 reads TGCGCCAGCAGCCAAGATGGGGGGAACACCGGGGAGCTGTTTTTT.

The chain couples TRBV5-4 to TRBJ2-5, with 11 bases that match TRBD2. Looked up from germline, CDR1 is SGHNT and CDR2 is YYREEE (reference sequence). The length of the CDR3 is 14 residues. V shed 4 bases and J 5 bases; nucleotides not matched to a gene: 4. This CDR3 reads CASSLPSGRETQYF. CDR3 DNA sequence: TGTGCCAGCAGCCTACCTAGCGGGAGGGAGACCCAGTACTTC.

The V gene is TRBV6-6, the J gene TRBJ2-7, with 7 nucleotides matching TRBD1. The germline gives CDR1 MNHNY, CDR2 SVGAGI (reference sequence). Trimming at V came to 4 bases and at J to 0 bases, leaving 0 bases not matched to a gene. The CDR3 is 13 residues long. The CDR3 loop is CASSWDSSYEQYF. The CDR3 DNA reads as TGTGCCAGCAGTTGGGACAGCTCCTACGAGCAGTACTTC.

This clone occurred once. The rearrangement uses TRBV2 and TRBJ1-1, with unresolved D. The CDR3 runs to 15 residues. V was cut by 1 base and J by 1 base, with 10 bases left in between. Per the germline V gene, CDR1 is SNHLY and CDR2 is FYNNEI. CDR3 nucleotide sequence: TGTGCCAGCAGTGAAGGGAGAAACCGGAACACTGAAGCTTTCTTT. Protein product: CASSEGRNRNTEAFF.

In DNA form, the CDR3 reads TGCAGCGTTGAAGATCGAAGCCAGCAGTACTTC. This translates into CSVEDRSQQYF. The chain combines TRBV29-1 with TRBJ2-7; no definite D call. Germline assignment: CDR1 SQVTM and CDR2 ANQGSEA. The CDR3 is made up of 11 amino acids. V was cut by 0 bases and J by 8 bases, with 8 bases left in between.

This chain uses TRBV9 with TRBJ2-1; the match to TRBD2 covers 8 bases. This CDR3 spans 16 amino acids. The V segment lost 3 bases and the J segment 0 bases; nucleotides outside the gene matches: 5. Per germline, CDR1 SGDLS and CDR2 YYNGEE. The CDR3 spells CASSGGAGVSYNEQFF. The CDR3 nucleotides read TGTGCCAGCAGCGGAGGAGCGGGAGTCTCCTACAATGAGCAGTTCTTC.

This clone is a singleton in its sample. The rearrangement links TRBV6-5 to TRBJ2-7; D is perhaps TRBD1 (6 bases). CDR1 and CDR2 (germline): MNHEY, SVGAGI. The CDR3 is 13 residues long. Trimming took off 7 bases at V and 2 bases at J, with 12 bases between the two ends. This CDR3 is CASMLGGTYEQYF. In DNA form, the CDR3 reads TGTGCCAGCATGCTAGGGGGAACCTACGAGCAGTACTTC.

V is TRBV13 and J is TRBJ2-5, with a possible D match to TRBD1 (5 bases). This CDR3 has 13 residues. Germline values: CDR1 PRHDT, CDR2 FYEKMQ (reference sequence). The ends were cut back, 5 bases at V and 5 bases at J, with 12 bases in the middle. The CDR3 nucleotides are TGTGCCAGCAGCCAGCAGGGTGGGGAGACCCAGTACTTC. Protein product: CASSQQGGETQYF.

As to this clone: One end of the junction is discordant with germline, which a read error may explain. The chain carries TRBV7-9 and TRBJ2-5; D possibly uses TRBD1 or TRBD2 (5 bases each). The germline V gene has CDR1 SEHNR and CDR2 FQNEAQ (reference sequence). CDR3 length: 15 residues. CDR3 region: CASSLGEGIAEAQYF. The CDR3 DNA reads as TGTGCCAGCAGCTTAGGAGAGGGGATAGCAGAGGCCCAGTACTTC.

The genes are TRBV28 and TRBJ2-3, with D unclear. Trimming shortened V by 1 base and J by 9 bases, and 8 bases separated the two germline ends. This CDR3 is 12 amino acids long. From germline, CDR1 is MDHEN and CDR2 SYDVKM. DNA of the CDR3: TGTGCCAGCAGTTTATCTAAAATAACGCAGTATTTT. Translated: CASSLSKITQYF.

The V and J genes are TRBV30 and TRBJ1-6; 7 bases are a match to TRBD1. The germline V gene encodes CDR1 GTSNPN and CDR2 SVGIG (reference sequence). V trimming: 4 bases; J trimming: 6 bases; junction bases outside the gene matches: 6. The CDR3 totals 14 residues. The CDR3 nucleotides read TGTGCCTGGACAGGGGGTCTAGGTAATTCACCCCTCCACTTT. Encoded protein: CAWTGGLGNSPLHF.

The genes are TRBV28 and TRBJ2-7, with D possibly being TRBD1 (6 bases). V was cut by 5 bases and J by 5 bases, with 16 bases left in between. The germline CDR1 and CDR2 sequences are MDHEN and SYDVKM. There are 14 residues in the CDR3. Here the CDR3 reads CASSRQDRFHEQYF. Here the CDR3 DNA reads TGTGCCAGCAGTAGACAAGACAGGTTTCACGAGCAGTACTTC.

The chain carries TRBV4-1 and TRBJ2-3; the match to TRBD2 covers 7 bases. The CDR3 sequence is 15 residues long. Germline V gene lookup returns CDR1 MGHRA and CDR2 YSYEKL. The V gene end was trimmed by 0 bases and the J gene end by 8 bases; junction bases not matched to a gene: 8. The CDR3 region has the DNA TGCGCCAGCAGCCAAGATTTGACGACGGGAGGTACGCAGTATTTT. This translates into CASSQDLTTGGTQYF.